This passage covers 5 T cell receptor beta chains from one sample sequenced in a study of blood T cell repertoires in COVID-19. Sequenced by immunoSEQ multiplex PCR; TCRdb stores in-frame clones only, minus some. The data contain about 490,000 clones, approximately 85% of them singletons. Sequenced: peripheral blood. These receptor sequences come from a human donor in a cohort sampled during active COVID-19.

The chain uses TRBV7-2 and TRBJ2-5, with D possibly matching TRBD1 (6 bases). Germline V gene sequence: CDR1 SGHTA, CDR2 FQGNSA. Trimming removed 5 bases from V and 5 bases from J, with 21 bases in between. This CDR3 has 16 amino acids. The CDR3 loop is CASSTHRWGLGETQYF. The CDR3, as DNA: TGTGCCAGCAGCACCCACAGGTGGGGGCTGGGGGAGACCCAGTACTTC.

The V and J genes are TRBV19 and TRBJ2-7; D is perhaps TRBD1 (6 bases). Germline-derived CDR1 and CDR2 are LNHDA and SQIVND (reference sequence). The CDR3 loop spans 15 amino acids. The V gene lost 3 bases and the J gene lost 3 bases, with 15 bases spanning the gap. In DNA form, the CDR3 reads TGTGCCAGTAGTATTCAGTCCGGGACACTCTACGAGCAGTACTTC. The encoded protein is CASSIQSGTLYEQYF.

The rearrangement links TRBV29-1 to TRBJ1-2, with 9 bases identical to TRBD1. The CDR3 contains 14 residues. V lost 6 bases, J lost 3 bases, and 8 bases stayed unmatched. CDR1 and CDR2 from the germline V gene are SQVTM and ANQGSEA. The CDR3 DNA reads as TGCAGCGTGGACTCGACAGGGGGAGACTATGGCTACACCTTC. Protein product: CSVDSTGGDYGYTF.

The count of this clone is one. This chain joins TRBV5-5 and TRBJ1-2, with D maybe TRBD1 (6 bases). The germline V gene has CDR1 SGHKS and CDR2 YYEKEE (reference sequence). There are 15 residues in the CDR3. V lost 4 bases to trimming and J lost 9 bases, with 22 bases between them. Here the CDR3 reads CASSTAQGTTLSYTF. The CDR3 DNA reads as TGTGCCAGCAGCACCGCCCAGGGGACTACCCTGAGCTACACCTTC.

The chain joins TRBV30 to TRBJ2-3; TRBD1 might be the D (5 bases). V was cut by 5 bases and J by 1 base, with 10 bases left in between. This CDR3 has 13 residues. The V gene's germline CDR1 is GTSNPN and CDR2 SVGIG (reference sequence). The CDR3 coding sequence is TGTGCCTGGGGGGCTGAACGCACAGATACGCAGTATTTT. Its translation: CAWGAERTDTQYF. Drawing the rest from reference TRBV30 and TRBJ2-3, the complete variable domain is SQTIHQWPATLVQPVGSPLSLECTVEGTSNPNLYWYRQAAGRGLQLLFYSVGIGQISSEVPQNLSASRPQDRQFILSSKKLLLSDSGFYLCAWGAERTDTQYFGPGTRLTVL.